Shown below are 14 T cell receptor beta chains from a single sample sequenced in a study of blood T cell repertoires in COVID-19. Assay: immunoSEQ multiplex PCR; the TCRdb copy retains only in-frame clones and omits some. Of 200,000 or so clones in the sample, around 84% were seen once. Sequenced input: peripheral blood. These receptors were obtained from a man aged 35 to 55 who had recovered from COVID-19.

This clone was seen more than once but under ten times. This chain links TRBV7-9 with TRBJ1-2, with 8 bases that match TRBD1. V trimming: 1 base; J trimming: 3 bases; junction bases outside the gene matches: 7. In germline, CDR1 is SEHNR, CDR2 FQNEAQ (reference sequence). The CDR3 consists of 16 residues. CDR3 sequence: CASSLDARGRDYGYTF. The CDR3 DNA is TGTGCCAGCAGCTTAGATGCCAGGGGGCGAGACTATGGCTACACCTTC.

The chain recombines TRBV3-1 (or the pseudogene TRBV3-2) with TRBJ2-7; 7 bases are a match to TRBD1. CDR1 LGHDT and CDR2 YNNKEL come from the germline V gene (reference sequence). The V segment lost 0 bases and the J segment 2 bases; nucleotides outside the gene matches: 7. The CDR3 has 16 residues. The CDR3 protein is CASSQEYGQEPYEQYF. Written as DNA, the CDR3 is TGTGCCAGCAGCCAAGAATACGGACAGGAACCCTACGAGCAGTACTTC.

The chain links TRBV7-2 to TRBJ2-7; D remains ambiguous. The CDR3 sequence is 15 residues long. Germline lookup yields CDR1 SGHTA and CDR2 FQGNSA. Trimming cost V 2 bases and J 3 bases, with 14 bases left between them. The CDR3 sequence: CASSLSAASYYEQYF. The CDR3 nucleotides read TGTGCCAGCAGCTTAAGTGCAGCGTCATACTACGAGCAGTACTTC.

This clone showed up just once. The chain uses TRBV6-1 and TRBJ2-5; TRBD1 aligns across 12 bases. Germline V gene lookup returns CDR1 MNHNS and CDR2 SASEGT. CDR3 length: 17 residues. V lost 0 bases to trimming and J lost 4 bases; unmatched junction nucleotides: 6. This chain's CDR3 is CASSEAGTGGFGETQYF. The CDR3 DNA reads TGTGCCAGCAGTGAAGCGGGGACAGGGGGCTTTGGAGAGACCCAGTACTTC.

This clone came up a few times. The chain recombines TRBV7-2 with TRBJ2-3; TRBD2 might be the D (5 bases). Germline values: CDR1 SGHTA, CDR2 FQGNSA. CDR3 length: 14 amino acids. Trimming shortened V by 1 base and J by 2 bases, and 7 bases separated the two germline ends. This CDR3 reads CASSLGRATDTQYF. CDR3 coding DNA: TGTGCCAGCAGCTTAGGGCGGGCCACAGATACGCAGTATTTT.

The V and J genes are TRBV14 and TRBJ2-2; 9 bases line up with TRBD2. V trimming: 4 bases; J trimming: 4 bases; junction bases outside the gene matches: 10. There are 17 residues in the CDR3. The germline gives CDR1 SGHDN, CDR2 FVKESK. DNA for the CDR3: TGTGCCAGCAGCCTAGCCCGACTAGCGGAGATCACCGGGGAGCTGTTTTTT. As protein: CASSLARLAEITGELFF. The variable domain in full, with the rest retrieved from reference TRBV14 and TRBJ2-2, is EAGVTQFPSHSVIEKGQTVTLRCDPISGHDNLYWYRRVMGKEIKFLLHFVKESKQDESGMPNNRFLAERTGGTYSTLKVQPAELEDSGVYFCASSLARLAEITGELFFGEGSRLTVL.

This chain connects TRBV5-6 to TRBJ1-4; TRBD1 is a possible D gene (5 bases). CDR1 SGHDT and CDR2 YYEEEE come from the germline V gene. The CDR3 extends over 15 amino acids. The ends were cut back, 4 bases at V and 2 bases at J, with 12 bases in the middle. The CDR3 sequence: CASSPRAGTNEKLFF. The CDR3 region has the DNA TGTGCCAGCAGCCCACGGGCAGGGACTAATGAAAAACTGTTTTTT.

With regard to this clone: The sample contains more than one DNA sequence encoding this CDR3. J is TRBJ2-1 and V is TRBV28, with TRBD2 matching 8 bases. Trimming cost V 6 bases and J 1 base; bases outside gene matches: 8. The CDR3 is 16 amino acids. Per the germline V gene, CDR1 is MDHEN and CDR2 is SYDVKM. CDR3 bases: TGTGCCAGCAGCCCGGGGGGGGCGGGGTCCTACAATGAGCAGTTCTTC. It encodes CASSPGGAGSYNEQFF.

In the case of this clone: One end of the junction is discordant with germline, which a read error may explain. This chain links TRBV13 with TRBJ2-4; 8 nucleotides match TRBD1. Per germline, CDR1 PRHDT and CDR2 FYEKMQ (reference sequence). The CDR3 has 13 amino acids. The DNA of the CDR3 is TGTGCCAGCAGCCTAGGACAGGGCTACATTCAGTACTTC. Translated: CASSLGQGYIQYF.

The rearrangement uses TRBV28 and TRBJ1-2; D unresolved. Per germline, CDR1 MDHEN and CDR2 SYDVKM. V lost 7 bases, J lost 6 bases, and 12 bases lay in between. The CDR3 totals 12 residues. CDR3 amino acids: CASKNSINGYTF. DNA for the CDR3: TGTGCCAGCAAGAACAGTATAAATGGCTACACCTTC.

The chain recombines TRBV7-2 with TRBJ2-7, with 8 bases identical to TRBD2. Germline trimming cut 1 base from V and 3 bases from J; bases unmatched to any gene: 2. The CDR3 is 14 residues long. Per germline, CDR1 SGHTA and CDR2 FQGNSA. CDR3 sequence reads: CASSLERGGYEQYF. DNA for the CDR3: TGTGCCAGCAGCTTAGAACGGGGGGGCTACGAGCAGTACTTC.

This clone has just a few counts. The chain uses TRBV14 and TRBJ2-1; D possibly corresponds to TRBD2 (6 bases). Germline V gives CDR1 SGHDN, CDR2 FVKESK. This CDR3 spans 16 amino acids. The ends were cut back, 1 base at V and 5 bases at J, with 15 bases in the middle. CDR3 amino acids: CASSQGRGLRNNEQFF. In nucleotides, the CDR3 is TGTGCCAGCAGCCAAGGAAGGGGACTGCGTAACAATGAGCAGTTCTTC.

The rearrangement links TRBV10-3 to TRBJ1-5, with TRBD1 matching 8 bases. CDR3 length equals 14 residues. Germline CDR1 and CDR2: ENHRY and SYGVKD. V gave up 8 bases and J gave up 4 bases; unmatched junction bases: 7. CDR3 sequence reads: CAIQSGQGNQPQHF. The CDR3 region has the DNA TGTGCCATCCAAAGTGGACAGGGAAATCAGCCCCAGCATTTT.

The CDR3, as DNA: TGTGCCATCAGTGAGTCGACGGGGGGGTCGGACGAGCAGTTCTTC. This encodes CAISESTGGSDEQFF. The V gene is TRBV10-3, the J gene TRBJ2-1; 8 nucleotides align to TRBD2. The CDR3 consists of 15 residues. V was pared by 0 bases and J by 10 bases, with 8 bases of the junction left unmatched. The germline gives CDR1 ENHRY, CDR2 SYGVKD.